This T cell receptor beta chain was documented in a study of Graves' ophthalmopathy and Graves' hyperthyroidism. Study-wide points: Blood repertoires reportedly contained most expanded thyroid clonotypes above 0.001 frequency. A model of 13 signatures distinguished ophthalmopathy from stable hyperthyroidism at around 90% sensitivity and roughly 82% specificity.

Amplification of the TCR beta CDR3 regions used RNA transcripts (as template). The library came from an HTBI-primed first-round RT-PCR and a second-round multiplex PCR. TCRdb re-analysed the multiplex PCR reads in MiXCR, keeping a single row per CDR3 protein. This sample yields 650,000 to 900,000 distinct CDR3 sequences, of which roughly two fifths are seen a single time; 44% belongs to the top ten. This clonotype showed up many times. The antigen remains unidentified. Germline V gene data show CDR1 as ENHRY and CDR2 as SYGVKD. V lost 10 bases and J lost 7, with 17 bases in between. The CDR3 has 12 residues.

The chain employs TRBV10-3 and TRBJ2-7; D possibly corresponds to TRBD1 (6 bases). This clonotype originated in an adult man with Graves' ophthalmopathy. Sequenced material: peripheral blood. In DNA, the CDR3 is TGTGCCAGCACCCCACAGGGACGGGAGCAGTACTTC. It specifies CASTPQGREQYF.